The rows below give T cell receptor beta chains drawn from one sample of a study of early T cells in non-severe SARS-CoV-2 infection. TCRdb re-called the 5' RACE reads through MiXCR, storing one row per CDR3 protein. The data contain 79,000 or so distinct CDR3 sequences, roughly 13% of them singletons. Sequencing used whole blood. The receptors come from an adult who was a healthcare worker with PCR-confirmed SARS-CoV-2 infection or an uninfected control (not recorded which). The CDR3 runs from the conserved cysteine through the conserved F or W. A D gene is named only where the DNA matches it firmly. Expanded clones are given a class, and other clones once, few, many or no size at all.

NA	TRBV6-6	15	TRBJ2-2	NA	CASSYERFFTGELFF	TGTGCCAGCAGTTACGAGCGGTTTTTCACCGGGGAGCTGTTTTTT
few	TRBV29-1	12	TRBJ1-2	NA	CSVDRVGYGYTF	TGCAGCGTTGACAGGGTTGGCTATGGCTACACCTTC
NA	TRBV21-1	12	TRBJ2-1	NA	CASSSRVDEQFF	TGTGCCAGCAGCTCGAGGGTTGATGAGCAGTTCTTC
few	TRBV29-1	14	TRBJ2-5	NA	CSVEGILGVKTQYF	TGCAGCGTTGAAGGAATCCTCGGCGTGAAGACCCAGTACTTC
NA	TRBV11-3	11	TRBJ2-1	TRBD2	CASSFSGGQFF	TGTGCCAGCAGCTTTAGCGGGGGGCAGTTCTTC
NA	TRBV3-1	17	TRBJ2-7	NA	CASSQDPTPTTDREQYF	TGTGCCAGCAGCCAAGACCCAACTCCGACAACGGACCGCGAGCAGTACTTC
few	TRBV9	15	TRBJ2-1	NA	CASSVAGSRYNEQFF	TGTGCCAGCAGCGTAGCCGGAAGCCGCTACAATGAGCAGTTCTTC
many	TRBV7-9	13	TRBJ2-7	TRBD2	CASRGAGGTEQYF	TGTGCCAGCCGGGGAGCGGGAGGGACCGAGCAGTACTTC
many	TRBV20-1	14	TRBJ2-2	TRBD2	CSAHSGGNTGELFF	TGCAGTGCTCACAGCGGGGGGAACACCGGGGAGCTGTTTTTT
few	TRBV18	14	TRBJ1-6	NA	CASSPGQFNSPLHF	TGTGCCAGCTCACCAGGGCAGTTCAATTCACCCCTCCACTTT
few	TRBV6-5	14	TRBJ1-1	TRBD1	CASSYDRGLTEAFF	TGTGCCAGCAGTTACGACAGGGGGCTTACTGAAGCTTTCTTT
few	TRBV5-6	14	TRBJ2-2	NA	CASSSEGGTGELFF	TGTGCCAGCAGCTCGGAGGGGGGCACCGGGGAGCTGTTTTTT
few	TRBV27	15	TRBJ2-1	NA	CASSGLSQADNEQFF	TGTGCCAGCAGTGGACTGAGCCAAGCGGACAATGAGCAGTTCTTC
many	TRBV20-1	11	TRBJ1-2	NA	CSASRLGGYTF	TGCAGTGCTTCCCGCCTCGGGGGCTACACCTTC
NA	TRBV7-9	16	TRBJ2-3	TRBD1	CASSLSPGQGTDTQYF	TGTGCCAGCAGCTTATCGCCGGGACAGGGGACAGATACGCAGTATTTT
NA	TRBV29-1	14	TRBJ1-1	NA	CSVASTVWDTEAFF	TGCAGCGTTGCCAGTACGGTCTGGGACACTGAAGCTTTCTTT
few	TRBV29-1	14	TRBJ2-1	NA	CSVSSDTLYNEQFF	TGCAGCGTCTCTAGCGATACACTCTACAATGAGCAGTTCTTC
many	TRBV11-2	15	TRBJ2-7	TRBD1	CASSRTGTGEYEQYF	TGTGCCAGCAGCCGCACCGGGACAGGTGAATACGAGCAGTACTTC
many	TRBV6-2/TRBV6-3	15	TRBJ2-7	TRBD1	CASSYLGQGLYEQYF	TGTGCCAGCAGTTACCTAGGACAGGGCCTGTACGAGCAGTACTTC
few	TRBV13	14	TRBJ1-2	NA	CASSRRDGYYGYTF	TGTGCCAGCAGCCGGAGGGACGGCTACTATGGCTACACCTTC
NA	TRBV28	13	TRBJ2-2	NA	CASSSGYTGELFF	TGTGCCAGCAGTTCGGGTTACACCGGGGAGCTGTTTTTT
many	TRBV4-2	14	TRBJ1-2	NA	CASSQDPGDYGYTF	TGTGCCAGCAGCCAAGATCCAGGTGACTATGGCTACACCTTC